These 21 T cell receptor beta chains originate from one sample sequenced in a study of T-cell reconstitution after alpha-beta-depleted transplantation in children (dated by TCRdb to 2016 to 2018). Receptor libraries were prepared by PCR. The listed sequencing device is Illumina HiSeq 2500. TCR library preparation used molecular barcoding, with unique molecular identifiers applied to normalize quantification of the TCRbeta repertoire. TCRdb cleaned the public reads at Q25 with fastp, built clones with MiXCR and kept in-frame beta chains. Entries are consolidated by CDR3 protein sequence, retaining the most common genes and DNA. In this sample the table shows 200,000 to 300,000 distinct CDR3 sequences, about 11% of which occur a single time. Approximately 2.4% of the sample comes from the top ten. The specimen comprised PBMCs from the stem cell graft donor, sampled from the stem cell graft. The receptor set was obtained from a human donor who donated a stem cell graft to a child with acute lymphoblastic leukemia.

In its sample, this clonotype was seen many times. The rearrangement joins TRBV20-1 to TRBJ2-1; TRBD1 is a possible D gene (5 bases). Germline-derived CDR1 and CDR2 are DFQATT and SNEGSKA (reference sequence). V lost 0 bases and J lost 5, with 11 bases in between. The length of the CDR3 is 14 residues. The CDR3 DNA is TGCAGTGCTAGAGACGTTGACAGTAACAATGAGCAGTTCTTC. Its protein is CSARDVDSNNEQFF.

This clonotype was seen many times. The chain joins TRBV28 to TRBJ1-1; D not certain. CDR3 length equals 14 residues. CDR1 and CDR2 (germline): MDHEN, SYDVKM. Trimming took off 5 bases at V and 6 bases at J, with 16 bases between the two ends. CDR3 residues: CASSPTDGIPEAFF. CDR3 DNA: TGTGCCAGCAGTCCTACTGACGGTATACCTGAAGCTTTCTTT. Complete variable domain (other parts from reference TRBV28 and TRBJ1-1): DVKVTQSSRYLVKRTGEKVFLECVQDMDHENMFWYRQDPGLGLRLIYFSYDVKMKEKGDIPEGYSVSREKKERFSLILESASTNQTSMYLCASSPTDGIPEAFFGQGTRLTVV.

This clonotype has at least ten counts. The V call is TRBV29-1, the J call TRBJ2-7, with D possibly TRBD2 on 5 matching bases. CDR1 SQVTM and CDR2 ANQGSEA come from the germline V gene. This CDR3 has 12 amino acids. The germline V and J ends were trimmed by 5 bases and 3 bases, with 11 bases remaining between them. This chain's CDR3 is CSVFLRDYEQYF. CDR3 in DNA: TGCAGCGTTTTTCTACGGGACTACGAGCAGTACTTC.

This clonotype has at least ten counts. V usage is TRBV7-9 and J usage is TRBJ1-2; 10 bases line up with TRBD1. V was clipped by 5 bases and J by 4 bases; unmatched bases: 7. CDR1 SEHNR and CDR2 FQNEAQ come from the germline V gene (reference sequence). The CDR3 is 15 amino acids. In DNA form, the CDR3 reads TGTGCCAGCAGCCAAGTAGACAGGGGGCCCTATGGCTACACCTTC. Translating gives CASSQVDRGPYGYTF. Filled out from reference TRBV7-9 and TRBJ1-2, the complete variable domain reads DTGVSQNPRHKITKRGQNVTFRCDPISEHNRLYWYRQTLGQGPEFLTYFQNEAQLEKSRLLSDRFSAERPKGSFSTLEIQRTEQGDSAMYLCASSQVDRGPYGYTFGSGTRLTVV.

The J gene is TRBJ2-1, the V gene TRBV30; 8 bases agree with TRBD2. This CDR3 comprises 15 residues. Per the germline V gene, CDR1 is GTSNPN and CDR2 is SVGIG (reference sequence). V lost 5 bases, J lost 1 base, and 7 bases stayed unmatched. The CDR3, as DNA: TGTGCCTGGGCCCCGGGACTAGTTTCCTACAATGAGCAGTTCTTC. Encoded protein: CAWAPGLVSYNEQFF. The complete variable domain, with remaining parts taken from reference TRBV30 and TRBJ2-1, reads SQTIHQWPATLVQPVGSPLSLECTVEGTSNPNLYWYRQAAGRGLQLLFYSVGIGQISSEVPQNLSASRPQDRQFILSSKKLLLSDSGFYLCAWAPGLVSYNEQFFGPGTRLTVL.

This clonotype was observed many times. This sequence joins TRBV5-1 and TRBJ1-1; weak D call: TRBD1 (5 bases). The ends were cut back, 3 bases at V and 4 bases at J, with 16 bases in the middle. This CDR3 region has 15 residues. The germline CDR1 and CDR2 sequences are SGHRS and YFSETQ. As DNA, the CDR3 is TGCGCCAGCAGCTGGCGGATGGGGGAAAGCACTGAAGCTTTCTTT. Its translation: CASSWRMGESTEAFF.

In this sample, this clonotype turned up many times. The chain uses TRBV10-1 and TRBJ2-2; D uncertain. This CDR3 has 15 residues. V lost 2 bases and J lost 4, with 11 bases in between. Germline values: CDR1 WNHNN, CDR2 SYGVQD (reference sequence). CDR3 sequence (DNA): TGCGCCAGCAGTGAGCCCGAGGATCGCACCGGGGAGCTGTTTTTT. This gives the protein CASSEPEDRTGELFF.

This clonotype came up many times. This chain uses TRBV12-3 or TRBV12-4 with TRBJ2-1; D uncertain. V was clipped by 6 bases and J by 9 bases, with 12 bases between them. CDR3 length: 12 amino acids. The CDR3 protein is CASRPVGSEQFF. The DNA for the CDR3 is TGTGCCAGCAGGCCGGTCGGTAGTGAGCAGTTCTTC.

This clonotype was recorded at least ten times. The chain uses TRBV29-1 and TRBJ2-6; perhaps TRBD2 as D (5 bases). The germline CDR1 and CDR2 sequences are SQVTM and ANQGSEA. Trimming cost V 0 bases and J 4 bases, with 10 bases left between them. The CDR3 extends over 15 amino acids. CDR3 residues: CSVEDRGSGANVLTF. CDR3 DNA: TGCAGCGTTGAAGATCGCGGGTCCGGGGCCAACGTCCTGACTTTC.

This clonotype came up many times. The chain has TRBV5-1 and TRBJ2-1; D remains unclear. The germline gives CDR1 SGHRS, CDR2 YFSETQ. The CDR3 totals 12 residues. The V gene lost 5 bases and the J gene lost 8 bases, with 11 bases spanning the gap. CDR3 loop: CASRFAIHEQFF. The DNA for the CDR3 is TGCGCCAGCAGATTTGCAATCCATGAGCAGTTCTTC.

This clonotype has ten or more counts. The rearrangement links TRBV7-9 to TRBJ1-4; no firm D call. Looked up from germline, CDR1 is SEHNR and CDR2 is FQNEAQ (reference sequence). Trimming shortened V by 5 bases and J by 8 bases, and 9 bases separated the two germline ends. The CDR3 spans 12 residues. CDR3 loop: CASSPGEEKLFF. For the CDR3, the DNA is TGTGCCAGCAGCCCTGGAGAGGAAAAACTGTTTTTT.

This clonotype appeared many times. The chain couples TRBV5-1 to TRBJ1-3; tentative D call: TRBD1 (5 bases). The germline V and J ends were trimmed by 4 bases and 4 bases, with 12 bases remaining between them. This CDR3 region has 14 residues. From germline, CDR1 is SGHRS and CDR2 YFSETQ. This CDR3 reads CASSRSGGGNTIYF. CDR3 DNA: TGCGCCAGCAGCCGCTCTGGGGGAGGAAACACCATATATTTT.

This clonotype came up once. The chain combines TRBV5-4 with TRBJ2-2, with TRBD1 matching over 8 bases. Germline V CDR1 and CDR2: SGHNT, YYREEE (reference sequence). Trimming cost V 2 bases and J 3 bases; bases outside gene matches: 6. This CDR3 is 16 amino acids long. Here the CDR3 DNA reads TGTGCCAGCAGCTTCCACAGGGGGGTGGACACCGGGGAGCTGTTTTTT. This translates into CASSFHRGVDTGELFF. The full variable domain, its missing parts supplied by reference TRBV5-4 and TRBJ2-2, is ETGVTQSPTHLIKTRGQQVTLRCSSQSGHNTVSWYQQALGQGPQFIFQYYREEENGRGNFPPRFSGLQFPNYSSELNVNALELDDSALYLCASSFHRGVDTGELFFGEGSRLTVL.

In its sample, this clonotype was seen many times. The chain joins TRBV14 to TRBJ2-7; D gene uncertain. This CDR3 has 13 residues. Germline V lookup: CDR1 SGHDN, CDR2 FVKESK. V was trimmed by 5 bases and J by 2 bases, leaving 10 bases between them. The CDR3: CASSSRPAYEQYF. The CDR3 region has the DNA TGTGCCAGCAGCTCTCGACCGGCCTACGAGCAGTACTTC.

This clonotype showed up many times. The V call is TRBV9, the J call TRBJ2-3; D may be TRBD1 (5 bases). The germline V gene encodes CDR1 SGDLS and CDR2 YYNGEE. The ends were cut back, 4 bases at V and 0 bases at J, with 24 bases in the middle. This CDR3 contains 19 residues. Here the CDR3 DNA reads TGTGCCAGCAGCCTACCTGAGTGGGGCCTGTACTCTAGCACAGATACGCAGTATTTT. Translation gives CASSLPEWGLYSSTDTQYF.

J is TRBJ2-7 and V is TRBV7-3; no clear D. V was clipped by 4 bases and J by 6 bases, with 10 bases between them. Germline CDR1 is SGHTA and CDR2 is FQGTGA. The CDR3 sequence is 12 residues long. The CDR3 here is CASSSPPSEQYF. The CDR3 bases are TGTGCCAGCAGCTCCCCCCCCAGCGAGCAGTACTTC.

In this sample, this clonotype turned up many times. The V call is TRBV29-1, the J call TRBJ2-4; possibly TRBD1 for D (5 bases). This CDR3 has 12 residues. Germline lookup yields CDR1 SQVTM and CDR2 ANQGSEA. Trimming removed 2 bases from V and 8 bases from J, with 10 bases in between. CDR3 sequence (DNA): TGCAGCGTTGAAAGGGGAACCGACATTCAGTACTTC. It translates to CSVERGTDIQYF. The entire variable domain, with the rest obtained from reference TRBV29-1 and TRBJ2-4, is as follows: SAVISQKPSRDICQRGTSLTIQCQVDSQVTMMFWYRQQPGQSLTLIATANQGSEATYESGFVIDKFPISRPNLTFSTLTVSNMSPEDSSIYLCSVERGTDIQYFGAGTRLSVL.

The V and J genes are TRBV27 and TRBJ1-1, with no clear D. V was shortened by 5 bases and J by 1 base, with 11 bases between the two germline ends. The CDR3 has 14 residues. Germline V gene lookup returns CDR1 MNHEY and CDR2 SMNVEV (reference sequence). The CDR3 protein is CASSIKFPNTEAFF. The CDR3 DNA reads as TGTGCCAGCAGTATAAAGTTTCCGAACACTGAAGCTTTCTTT.

This clonotype came up many times. CDR3 nucleotides: TGCGCCAGCAGAAGGGGGTTGGGCACAGATACGCAGTATTTT. Protein product: CASRRGLGTDTQYF. The gene calls are TRBV10-2 and TRBJ2-3; tentative D call: TRBD1 (6 bases). Trimming shortened V by 6 bases and J by 1 base, and 11 bases separated the two germline ends. The CDR3 extends over 14 amino acids. Germline CDR1 WSHSY, CDR2 SAAADI.

Points on this clonotype: This may be a read error, as it is one base from a much larger clone. The chain combines TRBV18 with TRBJ2-2, with 10 bases identical to TRBD2. The germline V gene encodes CDR1 KGHSH and CDR2 LQKENI. CDR3 length equals 16 residues. CDR3 region: CATSPASGRNTGELFF. The CDR3 DNA sequence: TGTGCCACCTCACCGGCTAGCGGGAGGAACACCGGGGAGCTGTTTTTT.

The sample holds many counts of this clonotype. The V gene is TRBV20-1, the J gene TRBJ2-1; maybe TRBD2 (5 bases). This CDR3 contains 14 residues. V was shortened by 0 bases and J by 10 bases, with 16 bases between the two germline ends. CDR1 is DFQATT, CDR2 SNEGSKA, per germline (reference sequence). CDR3 amino acids: CSARDLGSGDEQFF. For the CDR3, the DNA is TGCAGTGCTAGAGATCTTGGGAGCGGAGACGAGCAGTTCTTC.